The 32 T cell receptor beta chains in this list originate from one sample, sequenced in a study of T-cell reconstitution after alpha-beta-depleted transplantation in children. During its preparation, the TCRbeta library received unique molecular identifiers. TCRdb recomputed calls from the PCR reads with MiXCR, one row per CDR3 protein. This sample has around 200,000 distinct CDR3 sequences, with 9.5% to 13% found just once. The sequences come from PBMCs, collected before TCRalphabeta/CD19-depleted stem cell transplant. The receptor set was obtained from a child under two years old with acute myeloid leukemia, due to receive a stem cell transplant.

There are many counts of this clonotype. The chain uses TRBV5-6 and TRBJ1-2; 7 positions agree with TRBD1. This CDR3 contains 15 residues. V was clipped by 2 bases and J by 5 bases; unmatched bases: 9. Germline assignment: CDR1 SGHDT and CDR2 YYEEEE. CDR3 sequence: CASSFGQGGLYGYTF. The DNA of the CDR3 is TGTGCCAGCAGCTTCGGCCAGGGGGGGCTGTATGGCTACACCTTC.

Many counts were recorded for this clonotype. V gene TRBV20-1 combines with J gene TRBJ2-5; TRBD2 matches at 12 bases. The CDR3 sequence is 15 residues long. The germline gives CDR1 DFQATT, CDR2 SNEGSKA (reference sequence). The junction had 7 bases not matched to a gene; V was cut back by 4 bases and J by 4 bases. The CDR3 loop is CSATSPTSGGETQYF. Here the CDR3 DNA reads TGCAGTGCTACTAGCCCGACTAGCGGGGGAGAGACCCAGTACTTC.

This clonotype appeared a few times. The chain uses TRBV20-1 and TRBJ2-7; TRBD1 matches 9 bases. The CDR3 runs 14 residues. The germline V gene encodes CDR1 DFQATT and CDR2 SNEGSKA (reference sequence). V trimming: 5 bases; J trimming: 4 bases; junction bases outside the gene matches: 9. The CDR3 protein is CSARRGTGKYEQYF. The CDR3 DNA sequence: TGCAGTGCTCGGAGGGGGACAGGGAAATACGAGCAGTACTTC.

This clonotype has ten or more counts. The rearrangement uses TRBV5-1 and TRBJ2-6, with D tentatively TRBD2 (5 bases). V was clipped by 4 bases and J by 2 bases, with 10 bases between them. The CDR3 sequence is 15 residues long. Germline assignment: CDR1 SGHRS and CDR2 YFSETQ. In DNA, the CDR3 is TGCGCCAGCAGCCCGGGAAGGACTGGGGCCAACGTCCTGACTTTC. Amino acid sequence: CASSPGRTGANVLTF.

This clonotype has at least ten counts. The chain recombines TRBV14 with TRBJ1-2; D not certain. V lost 8 bases to trimming and J lost 4 bases, with 11 bases between them. The CDR3 loop spans 12 amino acids. Germline V lookup: CDR1 SGHDN, CDR2 FVKESK. The CDR3 sequence is CASGDQPYGYTF. CDR3 DNA sequence: TGTGCCAGCGGAGATCAACCCTATGGCTACACCTTC.

This clonotype showed up many times. The chain uses TRBV18 and TRBJ1-1; D gene unclear. V dropped 1 base and J dropped 1 base, with 4 bases sitting between them. CDR1 KGHSH and CDR2 LQKENI come from the germline V gene. This CDR3 contains 13 residues. CDR3 amino acids: CASSPLENTEAFF. Here the CDR3 DNA reads TGTGCCAGCTCACCACTAGAGAACACTGAAGCTTTCTTT.

This clonotype has a count of ten or more. The V call is TRBV29-1, the J call TRBJ1-2; 7 nucleotides line up with TRBD1. This CDR3 region has 13 residues. The ends lost 6 bases at V and 0 bases at J; junction bases unmatched: 4. CDR1 and CDR2 (germline): SQVTM, ANQGSEA. CDR3 in DNA: TGCAGCGTCGGGACAGATGCTAACTATGGCTACACCTTC. Translating gives CSVGTDANYGYTF.

In its sample, this clonotype was seen many times. The V call is TRBV29-1, the J call TRBJ1-2, with D maybe TRBD1 (6 bases). V shed 3 bases and J shed 0 bases, with 11 bases lying between them. CDR1 and CDR2 from the germline V gene are SQVTM and ANQGSEA. The CDR3 sequence is 14 residues long. The CDR3 coding sequence is TGCAGCGTTGAGGGGACACCCGCTAACTATGGCTACACCTTC. Encoded protein: CSVEGTPANYGYTF.

Many counts were recorded for this clonotype. The rearrangement joins TRBV20-1 to TRBJ2-7; 11 nucleotides line up with TRBD2. The CDR3 runs to 15 residues. The trim removed 3 bases at V and 3 bases at J, leaving 7 bases unmatched. CDR1 and CDR2 from the germline V gene are DFQATT and SNEGSKA (reference sequence). CDR3 loop: CSASSRLAGNYEQYF. CDR3 sequence (DNA): TGCAGTGCTAGTTCCCGACTAGCGGGAAACTACGAGCAGTACTTC.

This clonotype was seen many times. The V gene is TRBV4-3, the J gene TRBJ2-7, with D possibly being TRBD1 or TRBD2 (6 bases each). The CDR3 runs 17 residues. V dropped 0 bases and J dropped 2 bases, with 17 bases sitting between them. CDR1 and CDR2 from the germline V gene are LGHNA and YSLEER. The CDR3 region has the DNA TGCGCCAGCAGCCAAGAAGTCGAGGGGGGAGCGGCCTACGAGCAGTACTTC. This codes for CASSQEVEGGAAYEQYF.

This clonotype was seen ten or more times. The J gene is TRBJ2-3, the V gene TRBV20-1; possible D gene TRBD2, 6 bases. The CDR3 extends over 15 amino acids. V was shortened by 5 bases and J by 1 base, with 16 bases between the two germline ends. Germline-derived CDR1 and CDR2 are DFQATT and SNEGSKA (reference sequence). Here the CDR3 reads CSAPETSPRTDTQYF. CDR3 coding DNA: TGCAGTGCTCCGGAGACTAGTCCCCGCACAGATACGCAGTATTTT.

This clonotype showed up many times. The J gene is TRBJ2-6, the V gene TRBV30, with 8 bases matching TRBD2. CDR1 is GTSNPN, CDR2 SVGIG, per germline (reference sequence). Trimming cost V 2 bases and J 4 bases; bases outside gene matches: 7. The CDR3 sequence is 16 residues long. The DNA of the CDR3 is TGTGCCTGGAGTTGGAGCGGGAGCTCCGGGGCCAACGTCCTGACTTTC. Protein sequence: CAWSWSGSSGANVLTF.

The CDR3 DNA sequence: TGTGCCAGCAGCTCTAGCGGGGCGAACTACAATGAGCAGTTCTTC. Residues: CASSSSGANYNEQFF. This sequence joins TRBV7-7 and TRBJ2-1; 9 bases are shared with TRBD2. The CDR3 contains 15 residues. The ends lost 4 bases at V and 3 bases at J; junction bases unmatched: 4. Germline assignment: CDR1 SSHAT and CDR2 FNYEAQ (reference sequence).

This clonotype was observed at least ten times. The chain links TRBV24-1 to TRBJ1-2; the match to TRBD1 covers 9 bases. J lost 5 bases, V lost 4 bases, and 4 bases had no gene match. Germline lookup yields CDR1 KGHDR and CDR2 SFDVKD. CDR3 length: 14 amino acids. CDR3 residues: CATSDPGTGYGYTF. The CDR3 nucleotides are TGTGCCACCAGTGACCCCGGGACAGGGTATGGCTACACCTTC.

This clonotype was detected many times. This chain uses TRBV20-1 with TRBJ2-3; TRBD2 agrees at 8 bases. Germline V gene lookup returns CDR1 DFQATT and CDR2 SNEGSKA (reference sequence). Trimming cost V 6 bases and J 4 bases; bases outside gene matches: 9. This CDR3 is built from 14 residues. CDR3 in DNA: TGCAGTGCCATAAAGCGGGAGAGGTCAGATACGCAGTATTTT. Its protein product is CSAIKRERSDTQYF.

With regard to this clonotype: The conserved phenylalanine or tryptophan is not found at the CDR3 terminus, so this likely reflects a read error. The genes are TRBV5-1 and TRBJ2-7; TRBD2 is a possible D gene (5 bases). CDR3 size: 14 residues. Looked up from germline, CDR1 is SGHRS and CDR2 is YFSETQ. The V gene lost 6 bases and the J gene lost 2 bases, with 15 bases spanning the gap. CDR3 loop: CASKVMGSTYEQYS. CDR3 nucleotides: TGCGCCAGCAAGGTTATGGGGAGCACCTACGAGCAGTACTCC.

This clonotype turned up a few times. The J gene is TRBJ1-5, the V gene TRBV5-5; D is uncertain. The ends were cut back, 4 bases at V and 0 bases at J, with 14 bases in the middle. This CDR3 has 16 residues. CDR1 is SGHKS and CDR2 is YYEKEE in the germline V gene (reference sequence). The CDR3 nucleotides are TGTGCCAGCAGCCGAACCGGACGGGATAGCAATCAGCCCCAGCATTTT. This sequence encodes CASSRTGRDSNQPQHF.

Concerning this clonotype: A much larger clone sits a single nucleotide away, making a read error possible. The V call is TRBV12-3 or TRBV12-4, the J call TRBJ1-1; TRBD1 might be the D (5 bases). V was cut by 7 bases and J by 6 bases, with 12 bases left in between. The length of the CDR3 is 12 residues. In DNA form, the CDR3 reads TGTGCCAGCAAGATCCAGGGACCTGAAGCTTTCTTT. Its protein product is CASKIQGPEAFF.

This clonotype was counted many times. The J gene is TRBJ2-2, the V gene TRBV5-1; D is possibly TRBD2 (5 bases). V was pared by 0 bases and J by 1 base, with 10 bases between. Germline CDR1 SGHRS, CDR2 YFSETQ. CDR3 length: 16 amino acids. CDR3 loop: CASSLDGGWNTGELFF. The DNA of the CDR3 is TGCGCCAGCAGCTTGGACGGAGGCTGGAACACCGGGGAGCTGTTTTTT.

In this sample, this clonotype turned up many times. This chain uses TRBV27 with TRBJ1-4; a weak D match, TRBD1 (5 bases). V shed 5 bases and J shed 0 bases, with 10 bases lying between them. Per the germline V gene, CDR1 is MNHEY and CDR2 is SMNVEV (reference sequence). This CDR3 spans 15 amino acids. The CDR3 protein is CASSGTGATNEKLFF. Written as DNA, the CDR3 is TGTGCCAGCAGTGGTACAGGTGCAACTAATGAAAAACTGTTTTTT.

This clonotype was counted many times. The chain combines TRBV20-1 with TRBJ2-2; D possibly uses TRBD1 or TRBD2 (7 bases each). CDR3 size: 16 residues. Between the trimmed V and J ends, which lost 0 bases and 5 bases, there was a span of 16 bases. The germline V gene encodes CDR1 DFQATT and CDR2 SNEGSKA (reference sequence). CDR3 DNA sequence: TGCAGTGCTAGAGATCAGGGGGGGCCTAGGACCGGGGAGCTGTTTTTT. Its translation: CSARDQGGPRTGELFF.

This clonotype showed up many times. The rearrangement joins TRBV12-3 or TRBV12-4 to TRBJ2-2; D is unresolved. V was trimmed by 4 bases and J by 3 bases, leaving 9 bases between them. The CDR3 sequence is 14 residues long. CDR3 sequence (DNA): TGTGCCAGCAGTTGGACGGCCTACACCGGGGAGCTGTTTTTT. It codes for CASSWTAYTGELFF.

This clonotype was observed at least ten times. The chain links TRBV12-3 or TRBV12-4 to TRBJ2-7, with 8 bases matching TRBD1. V gave up 5 bases and J gave up 2 bases; unmatched junction bases: 5. There are 14 residues in the CDR3. The CDR3 DNA reads as TGTGCCAGCAGTCAACAGGGGGTCGCCTACGAGCAGTACTTC. This encodes CASSQQGVAYEQYF.

This clonotype was observed at least ten times. The chain links TRBV7-2 to TRBJ2-3; possible D gene TRBD2, 6 bases. This CDR3 contains 14 residues. V lost 5 bases to trimming and J lost 2 bases, with 11 bases between them. Germline V gene data show CDR1 as SGHTA and CDR2 as FQGNSA. In DNA form, the CDR3 reads TGTGCCAGCAGCGCGGGATTCTACACAGATACGCAGTATTTT. This codes for CASSAGFYTDTQYF. Together with reference TRBV7-2 and TRBJ2-3, the CDR3 gives the full variable domain: GAGVSQSPSNKVTEKGKDVELRCDPISGHTALYWYRQSLGQGLEFLIYFQGNSAPDKSGLPSDRFSAERTGGSVSTLTIQRTQQEDSAVYLCASSAGFYTDTQYFGPGTRLTVL.

With respect to this clonotype: A much larger clone lies a single base off, so this may be a read error. This chain links TRBV20-1 with TRBJ1-1; tentatively, D is TRBD1 (5 bases). CDR1 and CDR2 from the germline V gene are DFQATT and SNEGSKA (reference sequence). The CDR3 runs 12 residues. V lost 7 bases and J 5 bases, leaving 14 bases between the germline ends. This CDR3 reads CSVEGGGTEAFF. CDR3 nucleotides: TGCAGTGTGGAAGGTGGGGGGACTGAAGCTTTCTTT.

This clonotype was observed at least ten times. The chain uses TRBV4-2 and TRBJ2-1; D unresolved. Germline values: CDR1 LGHNA, CDR2 YNFKEQ. Trimming stripped 0 bases from V and 4 bases from J, with 10 bases between. This CDR3 has 15 amino acids. CDR3 nucleotide sequence: TGTGCCAGCAGCCAAGATTTTAGAGTGTACAATGAGCAGTTCTTC. Encoded protein: CASSQDFRVYNEQFF.

This clonotype appeared many times. V gene TRBV4-3 combines with J gene TRBJ2-5; TRBD1 or TRBD2 may be the D gene (5 bases each). The CDR3 runs to 14 residues. The germline V gene has CDR1 LGHNA and CDR2 YSLEER. The V end was cut by 3 bases, the J end by 5 bases, with 13 bases between. The CDR3 reads CASSQYLGTETQYF. The CDR3 DNA reads as TGCGCCAGCAGCCAGTACTTAGGGACGGAGACCCAGTACTTC.

This clonotype has at least ten counts. The chain uses TRBV10-3 and TRBJ2-5; 7 bases agree with TRBD1. The junction had 11 bases not matched to a gene; V was cut back by 6 bases and J by 4 bases. Germline V gene sequence: CDR1 ENHRY, CDR2 SYGVKD. The CDR3 runs 15 residues. The CDR3: CAIRRVGGIGETQYF. CDR3 in DNA: TGTGCCATCAGGAGGGTAGGGGGCATTGGAGAGACCCAGTACTTC.

This chain uses TRBV5-4 with TRBJ2-1; 11 nucleotides line up with TRBD2. The CDR3 has 14 residues. The germline gives CDR1 SGHNT, CDR2 YYREEE (reference sequence). V shed 2 bases and J 9 bases; nucleotides not matched to a gene: 4. The CDR3 here is CASSLGLAGGEQFF. CDR3 DNA: TGTGCCAGCAGCTTAGGCCTAGCGGGGGGTGAGCAGTTCTTC. Full variable domain (rest looked up from reference TRBV5-4 and TRBJ2-1): ETGVTQSPTHLIKTRGQQVTLRCSSQSGHNTVSWYQQALGQGPQFIFQYYREEENGRGNFPPRFSGLQFPNYSSELNVNALELDDSALYLCASSLGLAGGEQFFGPGTRLTVL.

This clonotype was picked up many times. The chain links TRBV5-1 to TRBJ2-7; D call uncertain. Trimming removed 3 bases at V and 0 bases at J, with 7 bases between. The germline CDR1 and CDR2 sequences are SGHRS and YFSETQ. The CDR3 length is 13 residues. The CDR3: CASSSRSSYEQYF. The DNA of the CDR3 is TGCGCCAGCAGCTCTAGGAGCTCCTACGAGCAGTACTTC.

About this clonotype itself: This clone may be a read error of a much larger clone one base away. V is TRBV19 and J is TRBJ2-7; the D gene is possibly TRBD2 (6 bases). CDR3 size: 14 residues. CDR1 is LNHDA and CDR2 is SQIVND in the germline V gene (reference sequence). In DNA, the CDR3 is TGTGCCAGTAGTACCCCGGGACTTTCCTACGGGCAGTACTTC. It codes for CASSTPGLSYGQYF.

This clonotype was found many times. The rearrangement joins TRBV5-1 to TRBJ2-2; the match to TRBD1 covers 8 bases. The ends lost 4 bases at V and 6 bases at J; junction bases unmatched: 8. This CDR3 contains 15 residues. Germline V CDR1 and CDR2: SGHRS, YFSETQ. In nucleotides, the CDR3 is TGCGCCAGCAGCGGGGGGACAGGTCCCCCCGGGGAGCTGTTTTTT. Protein sequence: CASSGGTGPPGELFF.